The 23 T cell receptor beta chains in this list originate from one sample, sequenced in a study of immune evolution from preneoplasia to lung adenocarcinoma. Sequenced by immunoSEQ multiplex PCR; TCRdb stores in-frame clones only, minus some. Among about 14,000 clones listed, approximately 80% were seen once. Source material: FFPE minimally invasive lung adenocarcinoma tissue. The receptors stem from a person aged 70 to 85 with lung adenocarcinoma.

The chain is built from TRBV5-4 and TRBJ2-7; perhaps TRBD2 as D (6 bases). The CDR3 totals 15 residues. Germline V lookup: CDR1 SGHNT, CDR2 YYREEE (reference sequence). V lost 0 bases and J lost 0, with 10 bases in between. CDR3 amino acids: CASSLGRDSSYEQYF. The CDR3 DNA is TGTGCCAGCAGCTTGGGACGGGACTCCTCCTACGAGCAGTACTTC.

This clone was observed a few times. The rearrangement uses TRBV20-1 and TRBJ1-1; D not certain. This CDR3 contains 11 residues. The V and J ends lost 7 bases and 5 bases respectively, with 11 bases between them. Germline V gene data show CDR1 as DFQATT and CDR2 as SNEGSKA (reference sequence). The CDR3 region has the DNA TGCAGTGTTAGTTGGAAGACTGAAGCTTTCTTT. As protein: CSVSWKTEAFF.

Only a few counts were recorded for this clone. This chain uses TRBV28 with TRBJ2-5; D possibly corresponds to TRBD2 (6 bases). V was trimmed by 5 bases and J by 1 base, leaving 11 bases between them. This CDR3 has 14 amino acids. Germline V gene sequence: CDR1 MDHEN, CDR2 SYDVKM. Written as DNA, the CDR3 is TGTGCCAGCAGTCCCGGGGGAATCCAAGAGACCCAGTACTTC. Translated: CASSPGGIQETQYF.

The rearrangement joins TRBV18 to TRBJ2-1; a possible D gene is TRBD1 (6 bases). V lost 0 bases, J lost 5 bases, and 8 bases lay in between. Germline lookup yields CDR1 KGHSH and CDR2 LQKENI. The CDR3 has 14 amino acids. The chain's CDR3 is CASSPPTGHNEQFF. CDR3 bases: TGTGCCAGCTCACCACCTACAGGGCACAATGAGCAGTTCTTC.

This clone was detected only a few times. This chain joins TRBV10-3 and TRBJ2-3, with D possibly matching TRBD2 (5 bases). The CDR3 contains 14 residues. The germline gives CDR1 ENHRY, CDR2 SYGVKD. V dropped 8 bases and J dropped 0 bases, with 12 bases sitting between them. CDR3 residues: CAIDSRESTDTQYF. The CDR3 DNA is TGTGCCATCGACTCAAGGGAGAGCACAGATACGCAGTATTTT.

The chain joins TRBV27 to TRBJ2-1; 12 bases match TRBD2. The CDR3 contains 15 residues. V lost 2 bases and J lost 9; bases outside the gene matches: 5. The germline CDR1 and CDR2 sequences are MNHEY and SMNVEV (reference sequence). In DNA, the CDR3 is TGTGCCAGCAGTTTACTAGCGGGGGGGTACGGTGAGCAGTTCTTC. Translation: CASSLLAGGYGEQFF.

The rearrangement uses TRBV28 and TRBJ1-1; no definite D call. This CDR3 comprises 12 residues. CDR1 and CDR2 from the germline V gene are MDHEN and SYDVKM. V lost 1 base, J lost 6 bases, and 6 bases lay in between. The chain's CDR3 is CASSLFPAEAFF. DNA of the CDR3: TGTGCCAGCAGTTTATTTCCGGCTGAAGCTTTCTTT.

This sequence joins TRBV5-5 and TRBJ1-4, with TRBD1 matching 11 bases. This CDR3 is built from 15 residues. Trimming took 0 bases from V and 11 from J; bases not matched to a gene: 6. Germline CDR1 and CDR2: SGHKS and YYEKEE (reference sequence). This CDR3 reads CASSLGPGQGEKLFF. CDR3 DNA sequence: TGTGCCAGCAGCTTGGGCCCGGGACAGGGGGAGAAACTGTTTTTT.

CDR3 DNA sequence: TGTGCCATCAGTGAGCCTGACAGGTACGGCTACACCTTC. It encodes CAISEPDRYGYTF. The chain combines TRBV10-3 with TRBJ1-2; D might be TRBD1 (6 bases). This CDR3 spans 13 amino acids. V was shortened by 2 bases and J by 8 bases, with 12 bases between the two germline ends. The germline V gene encodes CDR1 ENHRY and CDR2 SYGVKD.

The V gene is TRBV15, the J gene TRBJ1-4, with 7 bases fitting TRBD1. V trimming: 2 bases; J trimming: 7 bases; junction bases outside the gene matches: 7. This CDR3 has 15 amino acids. Germline V gene sequence: CDR1 LNHNV, CDR2 YYDKDF (reference sequence). The CDR3, as DNA: TGTGCCACCAGCAGACAGACAGGGTCGGGTGAAAAACTGTTTTTT. Translated, it gives CATSRQTGSGEKLFF.

V gene TRBV6-1 combines with J gene TRBJ2-7; weak D call: TRBD1 (6 bases). The CDR3 totals 14 residues. The ends were cut back, 7 bases at V and 7 bases at J, with 20 bases in the middle. CDR1 is MNHNS, CDR2 SASEGT, per germline. CDR3 bases: TGTGCCAGCACCCCTAGGACACAGGGCGGTGAGCAGTACTTC. This codes for CASTPRTQGGEQYF.

V usage is TRBV28 and J usage is TRBJ2-7; TRBD2 matches at 7 bases. V gave up 2 bases and J gave up 4 bases; unmatched junction bases: 8. This CDR3 is built from 15 residues. Germline V CDR1 and CDR2: MDHEN, SYDVKM. The CDR3 nucleotides are TGTGCCAGCAGTTTACGGGGGGTAGTATCGTACGAGCAGTACTTC. As protein: CASSLRGVVSYEQYF.

A single count supports this clone. The gene calls are TRBV9 and TRBJ2-5, with 7 positions matching TRBD1. Germline values: CDR1 SGDLS, CDR2 YYNGEE. Trimming removed 2 bases from V and 4 bases from J; junction bases left unmatched: 8. This CDR3 is built from 15 residues. This chain's CDR3 is CASSVLQGVRETQYF. The DNA of the CDR3 is TGTGCCAGCAGCGTCCTTCAGGGGGTGAGAGAGACCCAGTACTTC.

V usage is TRBV5-4 and J usage is TRBJ2-1, with TRBD2 identical over 7 bases. The CDR3 sequence is 14 residues long. J lost 7 bases, V lost 2 bases, and 6 bases had no gene match. Germline V gene lookup returns CDR1 SGHNT and CDR2 YYREEE (reference sequence). The CDR3 reads CASSFRTSANEQFF. The CDR3 DNA sequence: TGTGCCAGCAGCTTTAGGACTAGTGCGAATGAGCAGTTCTTC.

The CDR3, as DNA: TGTGCCAGCAGTCTCCTAGCGGAGGAGGGAAGCACAGATACGCAGTATTTT. Translation: CASSLLAEEGSTDTQYF. V usage is TRBV27 and J usage is TRBJ2-3; 7 bases are a match to TRBD2. CDR1 and CDR2 from the germline V gene are MNHEY and SMNVEV (reference sequence). The CDR3 consists of 17 residues. The ends lost 5 bases at V and 0 bases at J; junction bases unmatched: 11.

V gene TRBV28 combines with J gene TRBJ2-3; perhaps TRBD2 as D (6 bases). Germline V gene data show CDR1 as MDHEN and CDR2 as SYDVKM. CDR3 size: 18 residues. V lost 5 bases and J lost 1, with 22 bases in between. CDR3 amino acids: CASSTPFSVAGRTDTQYF. The CDR3 coding sequence is TGTGCCAGCAGTACCCCCTTCTCGGTGGCGGGGCGCACAGATACGCAGTATTTT. Using reference TRBV28 and TRBJ2-3 for the parts outside the CDR3, the full variable domain is DVKVTQSSRYLVKRTGEKVFLECVQDMDHENMFWYRQDPGLGLRLIYFSYDVKMKEKGDIPEGYSVSREKKERFSLILESASTNQTSMYLCASSTPFSVAGRTDTQYFGPGTRLTVL.

The table lists this clone with a few counts. The genes are TRBV28 and TRBJ2-3; perhaps TRBD2 as D (6 bases). V lost 3 bases and J lost 1, with 8 bases in between. CDR1 and CDR2 (germline): MDHEN, SYDVKM. The CDR3 runs to 14 residues. The CDR3 loop reads CASSFVAGTDTQYF. CDR3 nucleotide sequence: TGTGCCAGCAGTTTTGTAGCGGGCACAGATACGCAGTATTTT.

The count of this clone is one. V is TRBV11-2 and J is TRBJ1-1; D is undetermined. The V end lost 5 bases, the J end lost 6 bases, and 10 bases lay between the germline ends. Germline-derived CDR1 and CDR2 are SGHAT and FQNNGV. The CDR3 contains 12 residues. The CDR3 DNA reads as TGTGCCAGCAGCGGGGAGTTCGCTGAAGCTTTCTTT. Translation gives CASSGEFAEAFF.

CDR3: CASSFDDQETQYF. The CDR3 bases are TGTGCCAGCAGCTTTGACGACCAAGAGACCCAGTACTTC. The rearrangement joins TRBV11-3 to TRBJ2-5, with D unclear. Germline values: CDR1 SGHNT, CDR2 YENEEA. The CDR3 has 13 residues. V was clipped by 3 bases and J by 0 bases, with 5 bases between them.

This clone came up once. The rearrangement links TRBV28 to TRBJ2-7; D possibly corresponds to TRBD2 (5 bases). The CDR3 spans 14 residues. Germline-derived CDR1 and CDR2 are MDHEN and SYDVKM. Trimming cost V 7 bases and J 7 bases, with 20 bases left between them. CDR3 sequence reads: CASTAPGPGVEQYF. Here the CDR3 DNA reads TGTGCCAGCACCGCTCCCGGGCCCGGGGTGGAGCAGTACTTC.

This rearrangement joins TRBV7-3 to TRBJ2-2, with D unclear. This CDR3 has 14 amino acids. Trimming removed 5 bases from V and 9 bases from J, with 16 bases in between. Germline CDR1 reads SGHTA; CDR2 reads FQGTGA. CDR3 DNA: TGTGCCAGCAGCCCCGGGTCCCTAGACCGGGAGCTGTTTTTT. Its translation: CASSPGSLDRELFF.

The V and J genes are TRBV5-6 and TRBJ2-1; perhaps TRBD2 as D (5 bases). The CDR3 covers 15 residues. V was clipped by 0 bases and J by 2 bases, with 9 bases between them. Germline lookup yields CDR1 SGHDT and CDR2 YYEEEE. CDR3 bases: TGTGCCAGCAGCTTGGGGGCTAGCCCCTACAATGAGCAGTTCTTC. As protein: CASSLGASPYNEQFF.

This clone was picked up one time. V is TRBV27 and J is TRBJ2-1; the match to TRBD1 covers 11 bases. Looked up from germline, CDR1 is MNHEY and CDR2 is SMNVEV (reference sequence). After removal of 5 bases from V and 3 bases from J, the junction contained 9 bases not matched to a gene. The CDR3 has 17 residues. The DNA of the CDR3 is TGTGCCAGCAGTCCGGAAACCGGGACAGGGGGCTACAATGAGCAGTTCTTC. This translates into CASSPETGTGGYNEQFF.